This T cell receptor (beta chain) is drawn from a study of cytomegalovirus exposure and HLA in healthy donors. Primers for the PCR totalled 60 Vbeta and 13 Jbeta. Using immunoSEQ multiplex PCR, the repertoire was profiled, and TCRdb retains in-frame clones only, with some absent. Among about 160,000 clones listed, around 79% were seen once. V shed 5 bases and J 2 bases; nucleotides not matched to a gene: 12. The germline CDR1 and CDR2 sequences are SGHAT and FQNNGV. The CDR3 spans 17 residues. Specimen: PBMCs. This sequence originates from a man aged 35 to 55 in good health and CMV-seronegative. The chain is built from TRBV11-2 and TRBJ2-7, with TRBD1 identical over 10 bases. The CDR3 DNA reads TGTGCCAGCAGCGGGGACAGGGGAGGGTCTGGGCCCTACGAGCAGTACTTC. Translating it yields CASSGDRGGSGPYEQYF.